Sequencing of this TCR beta chain was carried out in a study of cytomegalovirus exposure and HLA in healthy donors. Whole-study results and caveats: An analysis was carried out later, and it reportedly showed fewer N-insertions in an Asian-associated ancestry cluster than the approximately 610-donor mean. A missense variant in DCLRE1C was later tied to TCR beta V- and J-gene trimming. Associated with HLA alleles at 0.05 false discovery rate in a later analysis were 16,951 TCR beta sequences. Certain sequence variants were highly shared and formed a cluster, and this cluster was likely a sequencing artifact.

PCR involved 60 Vbeta and 13 Jbeta primers. Sequencing used immunoSEQ multiplex PCR; TCRdb keeps in-frame clones, though not all of them. The sample holds about 39,000 clones. In regard to this clone: Its specificity is unknown.

The source of this sequence is a woman aged 25 to 39 in good health and CMV-seropositive. Sequenced input: PBMCs.

In nucleotides, the CDR3 is TGTGCCAGCAGCCAGGGATCTAACACTGAAGCTTTCTTT. As protein: CASSQGSNTEAFF. The chain links TRBV5-6 to TRBJ1-1; D is possibly TRBD1 (5 bases). Per the germline V gene, CDR1 is SGHDT and CDR2 is YYEEEE. This CDR3 has 13 residues. The V end was cut by 4 bases, the J end by 2 bases, with 9 bases between.